These 2 T cell receptor beta chains came from one sample sequenced in a study of blood T cell repertoires in COVID-19 (dated by TCRdb to 2020 to 2021). To prepare the library, the immunoSEQ multiplex PCR assay was applied. This immuneACCESS table, as held by TCRdb, lists in-frame sequences with V and J called but not all clones. Of the missing ones, under half trace to an unresolved V gene in checked studies; the others have no known cause. The sample records under 250,000 clones, 75% to 90% of which are singletons. Around 6.5% of the sample comes from the top ten. Specimen: peripheral blood. These receptors came from a man aged 60 to 69 who had recovered from COVID-19.

This chain joins TRBV9 and TRBJ1-2; TRBD1 matches 9 bases. Germline-derived CDR1 and CDR2 are SGDLS and YYNGEE. The CDR3 spans 13 residues. V gave up 2 bases and J gave up 6 bases; unmatched junction bases: 2. CDR3 residues: CASSVRQGDGYTF. CDR3 sequence (DNA): TGTGCCAGCAGCGTTAGACAGGGGGATGGCTACACCTTC.

The chain uses TRBV7-8 and TRBJ2-2; possible D gene TRBD1, 6 bases. The CDR3 is 19 residues long. V lost 5 bases to trimming and J lost 0 bases, with 22 bases between them. The germline V gene has CDR1 SGHVS and CDR2 FQNEAQ. The DNA of the CDR3 is TGTGCCAGCAGCCCCAGGGACCACGGACAGTTCGCGAACACCGGGGAGCTGTTTTTT. Translation: CASSPRDHGQFANTGELFF.